The 19 T cell receptor beta chains reported below all come from one sample, sequenced in a study of technical replicates of blood from a handful of donors. Sequenced by immunoSEQ multiplex PCR; TCRdb stores in-frame clones only, minus some. The repertoire has some 93,000 clones, roughly 96% of them found once; the top ten carry over 0.25%. Sequencing was performed on T cells isolated from PBMCs. The origin of the receptors is a human donor in good health.

The sample holds a few counts of this clone. This sequence joins TRBV5-1 and TRBJ1-1; D is possibly TRBD1 (5 bases). Trimming cost V 6 bases and J 0 bases, with 9 bases left between them. The CDR3 runs to 13 residues. Per germline, CDR1 SGHRS and CDR2 YFSETQ. The chain's CDR3 is CASTDSMNTEAFF. CDR3 DNA: TGCGCCAGCACCGACAGCATGAACACTGAAGCTTTCTTT.

The rearrangement links TRBV30 to TRBJ1-2; D is undetermined. V was trimmed by 2 bases and J by 4 bases, leaving 8 bases between them. The germline V gene has CDR1 GTSNPN and CDR2 SVGIG (reference sequence). This CDR3 has 12 amino acids. The CDR3 DNA reads as TGTGCCTGGAGTAGAGAGTTCTATGGCTACACCTTC. This gives the protein CAWSREFYGYTF.

J is TRBJ2-2 and V is TRBV10-1; perhaps TRBD1 as D (6 bases). This CDR3 contains 14 residues. V was clipped by 4 bases and J by 1 base, with 7 bases between them. The V gene's germline CDR1 is WNHNN and CDR2 SYGVQD (reference sequence). The CDR3: CASSVDRNTGELFF. CDR3 DNA: TGCGCCAGCAGTGTGGACAGGAACACCGGGGAGCTGTTTTTT.

The V call is TRBV5-6, the J call TRBJ1-4; D might be TRBD1 (6 bases). The V gene's germline CDR1 is SGHDT and CDR2 YYEEEE. This CDR3 has 14 amino acids. The V gene lost 3 bases and the J gene lost 3 bases, with 9 bases spanning the gap. The CDR3 spells CASSSGVANEKLFF. DNA for the CDR3: TGTGCCAGCAGCTCAGGGGTGGCTAATGAAAAACTGTTTTTT.

The chain couples TRBV19 to TRBJ2-2, with TRBD2 as a possible D gene (5 bases). With 5 bases removed from V and 0 bases from J, the gap between germline ends came to 10 bases. This CDR3 has 15 residues. Germline values: CDR1 LNHDA, CDR2 SQIVND (reference sequence). The CDR3 DNA reads TGTGCCAGTAGTTGGAGCGGCGCGAACACCGGGGAGCTGTTTTTT. Amino acids: CASSWSGANTGELFF.

The V and J genes are TRBV6-1 and TRBJ1-2, with TRBD1 identical over 7 bases. This CDR3 comprises 14 residues. The J segment lost 4 bases and the V segment lost 1 base, leaving 3 bases of the junction unmatched. The germline gives CDR1 MNHNS, CDR2 SASEGT. Written as DNA, the CDR3 is TGTGCCAGCAGTGAAGAGGGGGCTTCCTATGGCTACACCTTC. Protein sequence: CASSEEGASYGYTF.

This sequence joins TRBV7-3 and TRBJ2-1, with TRBD2 matching 9 bases. Trimming took 1 base from V and 9 from J; bases not matched to a gene: 7. Germline V gene data show CDR1 as SGHTA and CDR2 as FQGTGA. The CDR3 consists of 15 residues. The DNA of the CDR3 is TGTGCCAGCAGCTTAAGCGGGGGGGCAGGGCTTGAGCAGTTCTTC. Its translation: CASSLSGGAGLEQFF. Variable domain in full (rest from reference TRBV7-3 and TRBJ2-1): GAGVSQTPSNKVTEKGKYVELRCDPISGHTALYWYRQSLGQGPEFLIYFQGTGAADDSGLPNDRFFAVRPEGSVSTLKIQRTERGDSAVYLCASSLSGGAGLEQFFGPGTRLTVL.

The chain couples TRBV6-1 to TRBJ2-7, with 10 positions matching TRBD2. The V gene's germline CDR1 is MNHNS and CDR2 SASEGT. The CDR3 extends over 18 amino acids. With V trimmed by 4 bases and J by 2 bases, 14 bases remained unmatched. CDR3 DNA sequence: TGTGCCAGCAGTGGTCAAGCGGGAGGGAGTTCGATAGCCTACGAGCAGTACTTC. Protein product: CASSGQAGGSSIAYEQYF.

This chain joins TRBV6-1 and TRBJ1-4; TRBD1 might be the D (6 bases). V lost 7 bases, J lost 4 bases, and 10 bases lay in between. Germline V gene lookup returns CDR1 MNHNS and CDR2 SASEGT. This CDR3 is 13 amino acids long. CDR3 in DNA: TGTGCCAGCAAGACAGGTCTTAATGAAAAACTGTTTTTT. This sequence encodes CASKTGLNEKLFF.

The chain employs TRBV5-1 and TRBJ2-7; D gene uncertain. Germline CDR1 reads SGHRS; CDR2 reads YFSETQ. V shed 4 bases and J shed 3 bases, with 8 bases lying between them. The CDR3 totals 12 residues. CDR3 loop: CASSAEFYEQYF. CDR3 DNA: TGCGCCAGCAGCGCGGAATTCTACGAGCAGTACTTC.

The V call is TRBV6-1, the J call TRBJ2-7; D is perhaps TRBD1 (5 bases). CDR1 and CDR2 from the germline V gene are MNHNS and SASEGT. The germline V and J ends were trimmed by 10 bases and 3 bases, with 13 bases remaining between them. The CDR3 sequence is 12 residues long. CDR3 loop: CATSGWVYEQYF. The CDR3 nucleotides are TGTGCCACCTCAGGGTGGGTCTACGAGCAGTACTTC.

V and J are TRBV5-8 and TRBJ2-2; 10 nucleotides match TRBD2. Germline V CDR1 and CDR2: SGHTS, YDEGEE. The CDR3 has 15 amino acids. The ends lost 4 bases at V and 2 bases at J; junction bases unmatched: 2. This CDR3 is CASSRTSGNTGELFF. Written as DNA, the CDR3 is TGTGCCAGCAGCAGGACTAGCGGCAACACCGGGGAGCTGTTTTTT.

The table lists this clone with a count of one. The chain combines TRBV7-6 with TRBJ2-7; D not certain. Germline V gene data show CDR1 as SGHVS and CDR2 as FNYEAQ. V was clipped by 5 bases and J by 7 bases, with 12 bases between them. The length of the CDR3 is 12 residues. The CDR3 is CASSMGLREQYF. CDR3 DNA sequence: TGTGCCAGCAGCATGGGCCTTAGAGAGCAGTACTTC.

The chain recombines TRBV7-6 with TRBJ2-2; D not certain. Trimming took 2 bases from V and 7 from J, leaving 11 bases between them. Germline V gene sequence: CDR1 SGHVS, CDR2 FNYEAQ. The CDR3 has 14 residues. The CDR3 here is CASSLFFTGGELFF. The CDR3 DNA reads as TGTGCCAGCAGCTTATTTTTTACCGGCGGGGAGCTGTTTTTT.

The V call is TRBV5-1, the J call TRBJ2-1; D is perhaps TRBD2 (5 bases). Germline V gene sequence: CDR1 SGHRS, CDR2 YFSETQ. V was shortened by 1 base and J by 6 bases, with 11 bases between the two germline ends. The CDR3 length is 14 residues. The CDR3 loop is CASSLFVSVNEQFF. DNA of the CDR3: TGCGCCAGCAGCTTGTTTGTTAGCGTCAATGAGCAGTTCTTC.

CDR3: CASGNSGAVYEQYF. CDR3 nucleotide sequence: TGCGCCAGCGGGAATAGCGGGGCGGTTTACGAGCAGTACTTC. The rearrangement links TRBV10-1 to TRBJ2-7; 8 bases align to TRBD2. CDR1 and CDR2 (germline): WNHNN, SYGVQD (reference sequence). J was trimmed by 4 bases and V by 8 bases; bases with no gene match: 10. CDR3 size: 14 residues.

The chain combines TRBV19 with TRBJ2-7; D may be TRBD2 (5 bases). This CDR3 is 10 amino acids long. Trimming left V 8 bases short and J 4 bases short, with 6 bases between. Germline CDR1 is LNHDA and CDR2 is SQIVND (reference sequence). The CDR3 here is CASGEYEQYF. The CDR3 DNA sequence: TGTGCCAGTGGGGAGTACGAGCAGTACTTC.

The chain has TRBV9 and TRBJ2-7; TRBD1 matches 7 bases. Germline V lookup: CDR1 SGDLS, CDR2 YYNGEE. There are 14 residues in the CDR3. J was trimmed by 2 bases and V by 4 bases; bases with no gene match: 6. CDR3 nucleotide sequence: TGTGCCAGCAGCTCTCCAGACAGGGCCTACGAGCAGTACTTC. It encodes CASSSPDRAYEQYF.

The V and J genes are TRBV9 and TRBJ1-3, with 9 bases lining up with TRBD1. CDR3 length: 14 residues. Germline lookup yields CDR1 SGDLS and CDR2 YYNGEE. Unmatched junction bases numbered 6, after V lost 4 bases and J lost 7 bases. The CDR3 loop is CASSSRTGENTIYF. CDR3 sequence (DNA): TGTGCCAGCAGCTCCAGGACAGGGGAGAACACCATATATTTT.